This T cell receptor beta chain was profiled in a study of cytomegalovirus exposure and HLA in healthy donors. Worth noting for this clone: Its antigen is currently unknown.

This PCR relied on a set of 60 Vbeta primers and 13 Jbeta primers. Profiling relied on immunoSEQ multiplex PCR, and the TCRdb table lists in-frame clones only, not all of them. This sample has about 70,000 clones, with roughly 85% found just once. General observations from the study: A later analysis linked a missense variant in DCLRE1C to the trimming of TCR beta V and J genes. Among CMV-associated TCR beta chains, most appeared HLA-restricted in a later analysis. Among immune exposure information, only CMV serostatus was available.

J was trimmed by 2 bases and V by 6 bases; bases with no gene match: 3. Germline values: CDR1 MNHNY, CDR2 SVGAGI (reference sequence). The CDR3 contains 15 residues. Likely unrecorded immune exposures existed in these nominally healthy donors. The TCR was taken from a woman aged 25-40 years in good health and CMV-seronegative. The chain is built from TRBV6-6 and TRBJ2-1; 11 bases are a match to TRBD1. The material sequenced was PBMCs. The CDR3 sequence is CASSLDRGPYNEQFF. Here the CDR3 DNA reads TGTGCCAGCAGCCTGGACAGGGGGCCCTACAATGAGCAGTTCTTC.